The 25 T cell receptor beta chains in this list originate from one sample, sequenced in a study of cytomegalovirus exposure and HLA in healthy donors. Primers included in the PCR were 60 Vbeta and 13 Jbeta primers. Assay used: immunoSEQ multiplex PCR; TCRdb lists only in-frame clones, some missing. Among 200,000 or so clones listed, over 70% were seen once. Material: PBMCs. The receptors stem from a boy between 2 and 15 years old in good health and CMV-seronegative.

V and J are TRBV7-2 and TRBJ2-1, with 12 nucleotides matching TRBD2. J gave up 5 bases and V 5 bases, and 4 bases lay outside the gene matches. Germline V lookup: CDR1 SGHTA, CDR2 FQGNSA. This CDR3 has 15 amino acids. In DNA, the CDR3 is TGTGCCAGCAGCATAACTAGCGGGAGGAACAATGAGCAGTTCTTC. Residues: CASSITSGRNNEQFF.

V is TRBV9 and J is TRBJ1-2; D unresolved. The CDR3 has 15 residues. V lost 2 bases to trimming and J lost 1 base, with 12 bases between them. Germline V gene sequence: CDR1 SGDLS, CDR2 YYNGEE. CDR3 nucleotide sequence: TGTGCCAGCAGCGTTTCAGGAAGCCGTAACTATGGCTACACCTTC. This translates into CASSVSGSRNYGYTF.

The CDR3 DNA sequence: TGTGCCAGCTCACCAGGGACAGTTGAAAGAGATACGCAGTATTTT. This gives the protein CASSPGTVERDTQYF. The chain links TRBV18 to TRBJ2-3; the match to TRBD1 covers 7 bases. The germline V gene encodes CDR1 KGHSH and CDR2 LQKENI. Unmatched junction bases numbered 7, after V lost 2 bases and J lost 5 bases. The CDR3 covers 15 residues.

This rearrangement joins TRBV19 to TRBJ1-2; D gene uncertain. Germline V gene data show CDR1 as LNHDA and CDR2 as SQIVND (reference sequence). The CDR3 runs 14 residues. V was shortened by 0 bases and J by 2 bases, with 7 bases between the two germline ends. CDR3 DNA sequence: TGTGCCAGTAGTATAGATCCGGGAAACTATGGCTACACCTTC. Translation: CASSIDPGNYGYTF.

The chain couples TRBV6-1 to TRBJ2-7; D is possibly TRBD1 (5 bases). Trimming left V 9 bases short and J 1 base short, with 13 bases between. The CDR3 is made up of 13 amino acids. CDR1 is MNHNS, CDR2 SASEGT, per germline. The CDR3, as DNA: TGTGCCAGTTCGACAGCCCAATCCTACGAGCAGTACTTC. Encoded protein: CASSTAQSYEQYF.

The chain couples TRBV29-1 to TRBJ2-7; D is possibly TRBD2 (5 bases). The CDR3 is made up of 12 amino acids. CDR1 and CDR2 from the germline V gene are SQVTM and ANQGSEA. The germline V and J ends were trimmed by 7 bases and 3 bases, with 13 bases remaining between them. The DNA of the CDR3 is TGCAGCGCTATGACTACCCTCTACGAGCAGTACTTC. Translating gives CSAMTTLYEQYF.

This clone was recorded a few times. V usage is TRBV5-1 and J usage is TRBJ1-1; 9 bases line up with TRBD1. The CDR3 loop spans 15 amino acids. Germline V gives CDR1 SGHRS, CDR2 YFSETQ. J gave up 7 bases and V 0 bases, and 7 bases lay outside the gene matches. DNA for the CDR3: TGCGCCAGCAGCTTGGCTGGGACAGGGAAGGTTGAAGCTTTCTTT. Residues: CASSLAGTGKVEAFF.

This chain connects TRBV5-5 to TRBJ1-5, with a possible D match to TRBD1 (6 bases). Germline-derived CDR1 and CDR2 are SGHKS and YYEKEE (reference sequence). The germline V and J ends were trimmed by 3 bases and 3 bases, with 13 bases remaining between them. This CDR3 contains 15 residues. The CDR3 protein is CASSWGRPNNQPQHF. CDR3 DNA: TGTGCCAGCAGCTGGGGGCGTCCGAACAATCAGCCCCAGCATTTT.

As regards this clone: The junction differs from germline at one of its ends, possibly a read error. The chain is built from TRBV6-4 and TRBJ2-3, with 10 bases aligning to TRBD2. This CDR3 comprises 14 residues. Germline CDR1 is MRHNA and CDR2 is SNTAGT. The CDR3 loop reads CASRAGGTTGTQYF. The CDR3 DNA sequence: TGTGCCAGCAGAGCGGGGGGGACAACAGGTACGCAGTATTTT.

This chain's CDR3 is CASSDFQGQETQYF. For the CDR3, the DNA is TGTGCCAGCAGTGACTTTCAGGGTCAAGAGACCCAGTACTTC. The V and J genes are TRBV6-1 and TRBJ2-5, with a possible D match to TRBD1 (5 bases). The CDR3 totals 14 residues. CDR1 is MNHNS, CDR2 SASEGT, per germline. V lost 3 bases and J 2 bases, leaving 10 bases between the germline ends.

The genes are TRBV6-5 and TRBJ2-7, with TRBD1 as a possible D gene (5 bases). The V end lost 6 bases, the J end lost 2 bases, and 8 bases lay between the germline ends. The CDR3 length is 12 residues. Germline-derived CDR1 and CDR2 are MNHEY and SVGAGI. CDR3 sequence: CASRTEPYEQYF. The CDR3 bases are TGTGCCAGCAGGACAGAGCCCTACGAGCAGTACTTC.

This clone was recorded only once. The chain joins TRBV21-1 to TRBJ2-5; TRBD2, the table's D call, was not compared with the DNA. TRBV21-1 counts as a pseudogene. The CDR3 totals 16 residues. CDR3: CASSVLAGGPGGTQYF. CDR3 DNA: TGTGCCAGCAGCGTACTAGCGGGAGGGCCTGGGGGGACCCAGTACTTC.

CDR3 loop: CASSTRDTNEKLFF. CDR3 coding DNA: TGTGCCAGCAGCACCCGGGACACGAATGAAAAACTGTTTTTT. This chain connects TRBV5-4 to TRBJ1-4, with D possibly being TRBD1 (6 bases). Trimming pared 4 bases from V and 5 bases from J, leaving 12 bases between. Per the germline V gene, CDR1 is SGHNT and CDR2 is YYREEE (reference sequence). CDR3 length equals 14 residues.

The count of this clone is one. The rearrangement links TRBV11-2 to TRBJ2-3; no clear D. The CDR3 runs 14 residues. Trimming left V 1 base short and J 3 bases short, with 8 bases between. The germline V gene encodes CDR1 SGHAT and CDR2 FQNNGV. The chain's CDR3 is CASSLASRTDTQYF. The CDR3 DNA reads as TGTGCCAGCAGCTTAGCTAGTAGGACAGATACGCAGTATTTT.

The rearrangement joins TRBV6-5 to TRBJ2-3, with 9 bases matching TRBD2. Germline values: CDR1 MNHEY, CDR2 SVGAGI. The CDR3 is made up of 14 amino acids. The V gene end was trimmed by 4 bases and the J gene end by 6 bases; junction bases not matched to a gene: 5. CDR3 coding DNA: TGTGCCAGCAGTTCGAGTAGCGGGAGTGATACGCAGTATTTT. Encoded protein: CASSSSSGSDTQYF.

V gene TRBV7-6 combines with J gene TRBJ1-6; weak D call: TRBD1 (5 bases). Per the germline V gene, CDR1 is SGHVS and CDR2 is FNYEAQ. The CDR3 is 18 residues long. Trimming pared 5 bases from V and 1 base from J, leaving 18 bases between. The CDR3 region is CASSPGGGLRSYNSPLHF. CDR3 DNA: TGTGCCAGCAGCCCGGGGGGAGGGCTGAGATCCTATAATTCACCCCTCCACTTT.

J is TRBJ2-7 and V is TRBV10-3; 9 bases agree with TRBD1. Germline CDR1 reads ENHRY; CDR2 reads SYGVKD. The ends lost 11 bases at V and 9 bases at J; junction bases unmatched: 14. The CDR3 extends over 13 amino acids. The CDR3 loop is CALRNRDRDAQYF. CDR3 sequence (DNA): TGTGCCCTACGCAACCGGGACAGGGATGCGCAGTACTTC.

The genes are TRBV11-2 and TRBJ2-7; D may be TRBD1 (6 bases). V lost 5 bases and J 6 bases, leaving 14 bases between the germline ends. The germline CDR1 and CDR2 sequences are SGHAT and FQNNGV. This CDR3 has 13 residues. CDR3 in amino acids: CASSLGQTCEQYF. The CDR3 DNA is TGTGCCAGCAGCCTAGGACAGACTTGCGAGCAGTACTTC.

The chain is built from TRBV15 and TRBJ2-7, with a weak D call TRBD2 (6 bases). V gave up 0 bases and J gave up 3 bases, with 12 bases separating them. The CDR3 consists of 15 residues. Germline V gives CDR1 LNHNV, CDR2 YYDKDF (reference sequence). The CDR3 sequence is CATSREGLANYEQYF. CDR3 in DNA: TGTGCCACCAGCAGAGAGGGTCTAGCGAACTACGAGCAGTACTTC.

The CDR3 bases are TGTGCCAGCAGCGACCGTAGGGGACAAGAGACCCAGTACTTC. Translated, it gives CASSDRRGQETQYF. The rearrangement links TRBV27 to TRBJ2-5, with D possibly being TRBD1 (5 bases). With 6 bases removed from V and 2 bases from J, the gap between germline ends came to 13 bases. Per germline, CDR1 MNHEY and CDR2 SMNVEV (reference sequence). The CDR3 consists of 14 residues.

This rearrangement joins TRBV7-9 to TRBJ1-4, with unresolved D. V lost 3 bases and J lost 4, with 12 bases in between. The CDR3 covers 15 residues. Germline loops: CDR1 SEHNR, CDR2 FQNEAQ (reference sequence). The CDR3 is CASSFEGGYNEKLFF. The DNA of the CDR3 is TGTGCCAGCAGCTTCGAGGGAGGGTATAATGAAAAACTGTTTTTT.

This sequence joins TRBV6-6 and TRBJ1-1; 7 positions match TRBD1. V lost 2 bases to trimming and J lost 1 base; unmatched junction nucleotides: 7. The length of the CDR3 is 16 residues. Germline CDR1 is MNHNY and CDR2 is SVGAGI (reference sequence). This CDR3 reads CASSYIPTGTNTEAFF. The CDR3 region has the DNA TGTGCCAGCAGTTACATACCGACAGGGACGAACACTGAAGCTTTCTTT.

The rearrangement links TRBV4-2 to TRBJ2-7, with D uncertain. The CDR3 has 14 amino acids. Trimming stripped 1 base from V and 0 bases from J, with 7 bases between. Germline CDR1 reads LGHNA; CDR2 reads YNFKEQ. The CDR3 loop reads CASSQAPSSYEQYF. The CDR3 nucleotides read TGTGCCAGCAGCCAAGCTCCTAGCTCCTACGAGCAGTACTTC.

The chain has TRBV6-5 and TRBJ2-3; 8 bases fit TRBD1. CDR1 is MNHEY, CDR2 SVGAGI, per germline. V lost 7 bases, J lost 1 base, and 1 base stayed unmatched. CDR3 size: 13 residues. Here the CDR3 DNA reads TGTGCCAGCAAGGACAGGGGCACAGATACGCAGTATTTT. It encodes CASKDRGTDTQYF.

The chain recombines TRBV19 with TRBJ1-5, with D perhaps matching TRBD1 (5 bases). Germline values: CDR1 LNHDA, CDR2 SQIVND (reference sequence). The length of the CDR3 is 18 residues. Trimming shortened V by 9 bases and J by 4 bases, and 28 bases separated the two germline ends. CDR3 region: CASMGGHGYILGNQPQHF. CDR3 in DNA: TGTGCCAGCATGGGTGGACACGGATATATTTTGGGTAATCAGCCCCAGCATTTT.